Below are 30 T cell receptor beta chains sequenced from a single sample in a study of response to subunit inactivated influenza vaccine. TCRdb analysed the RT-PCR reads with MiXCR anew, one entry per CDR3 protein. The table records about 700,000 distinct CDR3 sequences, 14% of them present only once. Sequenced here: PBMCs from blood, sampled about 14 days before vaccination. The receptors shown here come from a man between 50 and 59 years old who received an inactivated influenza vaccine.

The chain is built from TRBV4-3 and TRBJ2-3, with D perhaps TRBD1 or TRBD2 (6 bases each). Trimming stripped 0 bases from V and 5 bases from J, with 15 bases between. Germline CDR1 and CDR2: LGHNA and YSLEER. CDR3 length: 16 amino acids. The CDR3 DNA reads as TGCGCCAGCAGCCAAGAATGGAACGGGGGCGTAGATACGCAGTATTTT. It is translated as CASSQEWNGGVDTQYF.

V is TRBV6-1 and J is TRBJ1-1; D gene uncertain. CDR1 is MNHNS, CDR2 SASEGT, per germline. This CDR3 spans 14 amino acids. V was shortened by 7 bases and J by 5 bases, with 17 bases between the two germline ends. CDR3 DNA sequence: TGTGCCAGCACCTTCGCTGACCAGTGGACTGAAGCTTTCTTT. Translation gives CASTFADQWTEAFF.

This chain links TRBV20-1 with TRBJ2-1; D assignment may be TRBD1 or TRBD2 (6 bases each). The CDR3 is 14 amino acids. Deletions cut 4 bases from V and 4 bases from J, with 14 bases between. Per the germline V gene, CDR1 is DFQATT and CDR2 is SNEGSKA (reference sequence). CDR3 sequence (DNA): TGCAGTGCTAACGGGGGCGCCCTTTACAATGAGCAGTTCTTC. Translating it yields CSANGGALYNEQFF.

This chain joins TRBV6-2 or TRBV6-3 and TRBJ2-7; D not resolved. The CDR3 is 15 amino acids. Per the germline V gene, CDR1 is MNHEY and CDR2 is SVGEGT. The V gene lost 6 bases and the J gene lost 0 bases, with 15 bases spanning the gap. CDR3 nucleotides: TGTGCCAGCAGCCGACTCCAGGAATACTCCTACGAGCAGTACTTC. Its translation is CASSRLQEYSYEQYF.

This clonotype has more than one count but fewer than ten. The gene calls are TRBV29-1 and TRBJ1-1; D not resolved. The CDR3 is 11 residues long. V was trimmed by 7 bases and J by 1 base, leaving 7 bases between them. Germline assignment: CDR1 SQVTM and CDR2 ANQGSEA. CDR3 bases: TGCAGCGCCGCAGCGAACACTGAAGCTTTCTTT. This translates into CSAAANTEAFF. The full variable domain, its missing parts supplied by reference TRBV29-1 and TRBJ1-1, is SAVISQKPSRDICQRGTSLTIQCQVDSQVTMMFWYRQQPGQSLTLIATANQGSEATYESGFVIDKFPISRPNLTFSTLTVSNMSPEDSSIYLCSAAANTEAFFGQGTRLTVV.

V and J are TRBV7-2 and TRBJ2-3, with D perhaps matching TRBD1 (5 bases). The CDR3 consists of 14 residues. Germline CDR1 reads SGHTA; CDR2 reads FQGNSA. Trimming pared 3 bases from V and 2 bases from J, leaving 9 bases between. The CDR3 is CASSFRQSTDTQYF. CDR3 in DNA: TGTGCCAGCAGCTTCAGACAGTCCACAGATACGCAGTATTTT.

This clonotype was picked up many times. The CDR3 protein is CATSREGNNYGYTF. CDR3 nucleotide sequence: TGTGCCACCAGCAGAGAGGGGAATAACTATGGCTACACCTTC. The V call is TRBV15, the J call TRBJ1-2; D not certain. The CDR3 has 14 residues. Between the trimmed V and J ends, which lost 0 bases and 1 base, there was a span of 6 bases. Germline assignment: CDR1 LNHNV and CDR2 YYDKDF (reference sequence).

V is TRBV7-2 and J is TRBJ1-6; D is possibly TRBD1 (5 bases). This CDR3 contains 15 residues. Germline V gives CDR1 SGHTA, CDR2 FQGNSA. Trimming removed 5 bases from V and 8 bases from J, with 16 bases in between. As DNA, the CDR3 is TGTGCCAGCAGCCCCCAGGGTGGCCGGGATTCACCCCTCCACTTT. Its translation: CASSPQGGRDSPLHF.

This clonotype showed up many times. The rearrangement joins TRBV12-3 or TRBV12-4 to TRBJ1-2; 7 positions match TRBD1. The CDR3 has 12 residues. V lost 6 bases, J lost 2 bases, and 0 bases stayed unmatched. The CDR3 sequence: CASRGGNYGYTF. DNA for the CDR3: TGTGCCAGCAGAGGGGGCAACTATGGCTACACCTTC.

The chain's CDR3 is CASSFGGLAAETQYF. The CDR3, as DNA: TGCGCCAGCAGCTTCGGGGGACTAGCGGCAGAGACCCAGTACTTC. This chain links TRBV5-1 with TRBJ2-5; TRBD2 matches at 11 bases. V lost 2 bases, J lost 4 bases, and 4 bases stayed unmatched. CDR3 length equals 15 residues. CDR1 is SGHRS, CDR2 YFSETQ, per germline.

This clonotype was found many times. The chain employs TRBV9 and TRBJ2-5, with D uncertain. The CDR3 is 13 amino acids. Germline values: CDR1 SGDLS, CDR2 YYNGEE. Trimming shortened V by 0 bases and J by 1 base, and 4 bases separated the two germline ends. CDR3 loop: CASSVGPQETQYF. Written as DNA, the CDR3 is TGTGCCAGCAGCGTAGGACCCCAAGAGACCCAGTACTTC.

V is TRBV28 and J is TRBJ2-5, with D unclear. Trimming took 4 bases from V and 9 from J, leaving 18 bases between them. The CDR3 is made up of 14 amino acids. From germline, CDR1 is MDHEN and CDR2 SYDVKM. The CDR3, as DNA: TGTGCCAGCAGTTCAATCGGACGGTCGAAGGCCCAGTACTTC. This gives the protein CASSSIGRSKAQYF. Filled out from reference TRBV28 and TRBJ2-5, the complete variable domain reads DVKVTQSSRYLVKRTGEKVFLECVQDMDHENMFWYRQDPGLGLRLIYFSYDVKMKEKGDIPEGYSVSREKKERFSLILESASTNQTSMYLCASSSIGRSKAQYFGPGTRLLVL.

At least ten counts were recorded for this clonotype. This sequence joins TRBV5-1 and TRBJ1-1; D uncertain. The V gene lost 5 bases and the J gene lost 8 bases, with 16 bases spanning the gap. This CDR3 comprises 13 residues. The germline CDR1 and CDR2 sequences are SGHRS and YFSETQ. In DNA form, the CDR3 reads TGCGCCAGCAGTCGACCGGACGGCCGCGAAGCTTTCTTT. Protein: CASSRPDGREAFF.

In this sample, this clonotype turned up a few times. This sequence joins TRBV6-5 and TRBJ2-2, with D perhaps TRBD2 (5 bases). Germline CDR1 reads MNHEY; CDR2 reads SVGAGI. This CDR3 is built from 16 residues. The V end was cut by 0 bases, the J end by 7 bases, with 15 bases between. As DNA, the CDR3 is TGTGCCAGCAGTTACTCGATTCCCCCACGGGACGGGGAGCTGTTTTTT. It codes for CASSYSIPPRDGELFF.

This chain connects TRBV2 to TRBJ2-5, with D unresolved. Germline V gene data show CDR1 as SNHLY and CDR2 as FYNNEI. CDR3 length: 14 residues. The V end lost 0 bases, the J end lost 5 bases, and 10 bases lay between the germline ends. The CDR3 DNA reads TGTGCCAGCAGTGAAGCGTGGTATCGCGAGACCCAGTACTTC. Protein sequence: CASSEAWYRETQYF.

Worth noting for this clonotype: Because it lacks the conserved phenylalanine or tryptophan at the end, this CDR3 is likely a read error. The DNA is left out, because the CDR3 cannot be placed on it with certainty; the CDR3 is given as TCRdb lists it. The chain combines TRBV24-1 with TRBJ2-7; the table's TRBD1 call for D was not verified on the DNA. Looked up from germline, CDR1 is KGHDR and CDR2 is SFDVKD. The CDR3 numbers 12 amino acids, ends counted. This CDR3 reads CATRGEPGYGSS.

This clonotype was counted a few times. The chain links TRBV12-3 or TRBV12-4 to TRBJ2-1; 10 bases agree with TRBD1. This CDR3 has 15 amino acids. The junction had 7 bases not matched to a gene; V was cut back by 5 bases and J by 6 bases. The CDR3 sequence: CASSALGQGFNEQFF. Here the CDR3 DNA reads TGTGCCAGCAGTGCCCTGGGACAGGGGTTCAATGAGCAGTTCTTC.

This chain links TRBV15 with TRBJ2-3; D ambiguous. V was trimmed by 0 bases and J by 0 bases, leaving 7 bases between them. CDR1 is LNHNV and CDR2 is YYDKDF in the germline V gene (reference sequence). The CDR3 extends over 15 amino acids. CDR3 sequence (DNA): TGTGCCACCAGCAGAGATTCAGTTAGCACAGATACGCAGTATTTT. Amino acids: CATSRDSVSTDTQYF. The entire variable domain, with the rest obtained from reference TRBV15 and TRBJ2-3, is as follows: DAMVIQNPRYQVTQFGKPVTLSCSQTLNHNVMYWYQQKSSQAPKLLFHYYDKDFNNEADTPDNFQSRRPNTSFCFLDIRSPGLGDTAMYLCATSRDSVSTDTQYFGPGTRLTVL.

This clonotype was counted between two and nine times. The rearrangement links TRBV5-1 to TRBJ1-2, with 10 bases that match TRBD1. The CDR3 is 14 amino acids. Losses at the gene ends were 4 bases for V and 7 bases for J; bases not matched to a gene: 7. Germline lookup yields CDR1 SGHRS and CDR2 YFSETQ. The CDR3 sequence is CASSLWTGGIGYTF. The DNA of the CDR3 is TGCGCCAGCAGCCTCTGGACAGGGGGGATTGGCTACACCTTC.

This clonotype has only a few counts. CDR3 nucleotide sequence: TGCGCCAGCAGCCTTGGGACTAGCGGAACGCAAGAGACCCAGTACTTC. Translated, it gives CASSLGTSGTQETQYF. The V and J genes are TRBV5-1 and TRBJ2-5; the match to TRBD2 covers 11 bases. From germline, CDR1 is SGHRS and CDR2 YFSETQ. The V gene end was trimmed by 4 bases and the J gene end by 2 bases; junction bases not matched to a gene: 7. The CDR3 length is 16 residues.

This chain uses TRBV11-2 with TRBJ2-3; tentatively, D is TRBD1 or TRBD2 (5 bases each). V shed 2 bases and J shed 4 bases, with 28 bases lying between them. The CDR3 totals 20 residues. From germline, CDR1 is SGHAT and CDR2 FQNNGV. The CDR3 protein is CASSLPPGTSWSKRPDTQYF. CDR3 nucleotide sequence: TGTGCCAGCAGCTTACCACCCGGGACCTCCTGGAGCAAGAGGCCAGATACGCAGTATTTT. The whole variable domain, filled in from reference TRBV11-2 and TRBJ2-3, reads EAGVAQSPRYKIIEKRQSVAFWCNPISGHATLYWYQQILGQGPKLLIQFQNNGVVDDSQLPKDRFSAERLKGVDSTLKIQPAKLEDSAVYLCASSLPPGTSWSKRPDTQYFGPGTRLTVL.

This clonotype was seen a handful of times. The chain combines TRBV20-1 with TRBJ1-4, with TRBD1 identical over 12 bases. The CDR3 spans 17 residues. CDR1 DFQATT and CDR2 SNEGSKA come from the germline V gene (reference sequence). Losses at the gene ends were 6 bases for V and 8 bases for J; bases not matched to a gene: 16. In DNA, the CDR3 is TGCAGTGCCGGCACGGGACAGGGGGCGTTTCAGGGCGAAAAACTGTTTTTT. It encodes CSAGTGQGAFQGEKLFF.

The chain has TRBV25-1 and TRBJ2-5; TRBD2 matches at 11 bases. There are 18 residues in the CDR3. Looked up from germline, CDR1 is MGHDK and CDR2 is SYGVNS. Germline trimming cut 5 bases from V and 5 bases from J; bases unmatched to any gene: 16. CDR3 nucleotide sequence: TGTGCCAGCAGTTCCCGAAGGGGACTAGCGGAGATGTTCGAGACCCAGTACTTC. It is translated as CASSSRRGLAEMFETQYF.

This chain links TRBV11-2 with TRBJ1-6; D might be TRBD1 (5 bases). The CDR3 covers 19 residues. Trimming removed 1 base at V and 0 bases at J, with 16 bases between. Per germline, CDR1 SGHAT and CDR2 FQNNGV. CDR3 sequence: CASSLVQGLISSYNSPLHF. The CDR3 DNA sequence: TGTGCCAGCAGCTTAGTTCAGGGATTAATCAGCTCCTATAATTCACCCCTCCACTTT.

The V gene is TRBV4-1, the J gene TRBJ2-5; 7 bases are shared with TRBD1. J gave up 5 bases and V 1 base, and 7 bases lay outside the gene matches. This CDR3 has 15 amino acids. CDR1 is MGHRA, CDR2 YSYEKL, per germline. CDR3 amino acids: CASSQGQGLSETQYF. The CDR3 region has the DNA TGCGCCAGCAGCCAAGGACAGGGTCTGTCGGAGACCCAGTACTTC.

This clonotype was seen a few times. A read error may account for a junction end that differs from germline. For the CDR3, the DNA is TGCGCTAGCAGACCGGGACAGTATAATTCACCCCTCCACTTT. Translated: CASRPGQYNSPLHF. The V and J genes are TRBV4-1 and TRBJ1-6; 7 nucleotides match TRBD1. The CDR3 consists of 14 residues. Germline V gene lookup returns CDR1 MGHRA and CDR2 YSYEKL.

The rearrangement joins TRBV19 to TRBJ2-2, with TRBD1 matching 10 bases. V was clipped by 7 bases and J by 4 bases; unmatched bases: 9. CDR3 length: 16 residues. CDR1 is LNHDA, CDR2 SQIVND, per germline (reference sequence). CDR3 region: CASKRQGAATTGELFF. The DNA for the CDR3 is TGTGCCAGTAAACGACAGGGGGCCGCGACCACCGGGGAGCTGTTTTTT.

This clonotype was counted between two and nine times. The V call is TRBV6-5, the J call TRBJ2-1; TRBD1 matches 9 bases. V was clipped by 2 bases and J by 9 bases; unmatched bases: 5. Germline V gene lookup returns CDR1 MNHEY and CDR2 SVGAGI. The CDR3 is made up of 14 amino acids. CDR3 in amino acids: CASSYTTGGIEQFF. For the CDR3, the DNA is TGTGCCAGCAGTTACACGACAGGGGGGATTGAGCAGTTCTTC.

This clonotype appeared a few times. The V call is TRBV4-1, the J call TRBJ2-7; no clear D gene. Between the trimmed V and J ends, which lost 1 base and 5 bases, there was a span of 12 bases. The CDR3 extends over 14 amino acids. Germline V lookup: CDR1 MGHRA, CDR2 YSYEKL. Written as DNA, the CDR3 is TGCGCCAGCAGCCAAGTGGGCAGAGGAGACGAGCAGTACTTC. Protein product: CASSQVGRGDEQYF.

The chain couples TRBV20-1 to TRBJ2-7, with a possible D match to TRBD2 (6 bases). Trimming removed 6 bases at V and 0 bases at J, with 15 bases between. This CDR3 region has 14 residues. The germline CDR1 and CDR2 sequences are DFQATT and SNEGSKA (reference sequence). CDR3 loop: CSARGLTSSYEQYF. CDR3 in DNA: TGCAGTGCGAGGGGACTTACAAGCTCCTACGAGCAGTACTTC.